The source of this TCR beta chain is a study of T cells in Graves' hyperthyroidism and ophthalmopathy. Absence of ophthalmopathy progression within 18 months defined stable Graves' hyperthyroidism. Patients aged 18 to 65 had newly diagnosed hyperthyroidism lasting under 2 months. Researchers took RNA transcripts and amplified the TCR beta CDR3 regions from them. A first-round RT-PCR of the TCR CDR3 used the HTBI primer set. MiXCR, run by TCRdb on the multiplex PCR reads, gives a single entry per CDR3 protein. The sample includes about 700,000 distinct CDR3 sequences, 14% of them seen just once. Study conclusions and caveats: Most thyroid clonotypes expanded above 0.001 were also detected in blood.

As for this clonotype: Its antigen is unknown. Just one base apart from a much larger clone, this may be a read error.

This sequence was found in a woman younger than 35 with Graves' hyperthyroidism. Sequencing was done on a sample of blood.

CDR3 coding DNA: TGTGCCACCACTGCCGGACCCTTGAACACTGAAGCTCTCTTT. Its protein is CATTAGPLNTEALF. The chain is built from TRBV24-1 and TRBJ1-1; D is uncertain. Germline assignment: CDR1 KGHDR and CDR2 SFDVKD. CDR3 length: 14 amino acids.